The clone carrying this T cell receptor (beta chain) was found many times. TCR beta CDR3 amplification used RNA transcripts. The library came from an HTBI-primed first-round RT-PCR and a second-round multiplex PCR. One entry per CDR3 protein results from TCRdb running MiXCR on the multiplex PCR reads. The table has 45,000 to 60,000 distinct CDR3 sequences, 45% to 55% seen once. The source of the sample is a study of Graves' ophthalmopathy and Graves' hyperthyroidism. The germline V gene has CDR1 SGHTA and CDR2 FQGTGA. V lost 5 bases and J lost 6, with 15 bases in between. The CDR3 loop spans 14 amino acids.

This receptor was taken from an adult woman with Graves' ophthalmopathy. The sample comprised peripheral blood. The rearrangement links TRBV7-3 to TRBJ2-3; no reliable D call. The CDR3 here is CASSPGPPDDTQYF. The DNA for the CDR3 is TGTGCCAGCAGCCCGGGCCCTCCGGACGATACGCAGTATTTT.